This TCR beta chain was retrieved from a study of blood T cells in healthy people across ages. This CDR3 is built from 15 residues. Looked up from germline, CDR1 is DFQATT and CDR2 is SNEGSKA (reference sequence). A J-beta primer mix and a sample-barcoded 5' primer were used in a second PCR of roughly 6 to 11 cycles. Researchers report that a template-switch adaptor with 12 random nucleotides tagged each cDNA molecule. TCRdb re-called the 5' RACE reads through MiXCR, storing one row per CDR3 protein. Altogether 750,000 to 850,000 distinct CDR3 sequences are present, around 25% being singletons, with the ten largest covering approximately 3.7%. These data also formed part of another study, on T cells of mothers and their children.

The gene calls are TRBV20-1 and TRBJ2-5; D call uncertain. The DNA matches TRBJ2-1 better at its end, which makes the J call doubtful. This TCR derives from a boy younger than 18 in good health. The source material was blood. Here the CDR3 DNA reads TGCAGTGCGCCTTCTTGGGTAGGGTTTAGGAATGAGCAGTTCTTC. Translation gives CSAPSWVGFRNEQFF.